Listed below are T cell receptor beta chains from one sample, sequenced in a study of siplizumab effects on memory and regulatory T cells. Sequencing was performed with immunoSEQ multiplex PCR; in TCRdb, only in-frame clones are kept and a portion is missing. The repertoire holds around 100,000 clones, 75% to 95% seen once, with 0.15% in the top ten. Material for sequencing was CD4+ T cells sorted from blood. The receptors originated from a human donor in good health. Each CDR3 is given with its conserved first and last residue. D genes are given only for firm matches. Rows give clone size only sometimes, using once, few, many, or a class for an expanded clone.

>TRBD1|TRBV30|.|TRBJ2-3
CAWRRRGNTDTQYF
TGTGCCTGGAGGCGCAGGGGGAACACAGATACGCAGTATTTT
>TRBD1|TRBV19|.|TRBJ2-7
CASSSGTGGYEQYF
TGTGCCAGTAGTAGTGGGACAGGGGGCTACGAGCAGTACTTC
>.|TRBV7-2|.|TRBJ2-5
CASSPVRETQYF
TGTGCCAGCAGCCCAGTACGAGAGACCCAGTACTTC
>.|TRBV7-6|.|TRBJ2-5
CASSLRMIGETQYF
TGTGCCAGCAGCTTACGAATGATAGGGGAGACCCAGTACTTC
>.|TRBV6-4|.|TRBJ1-2
CASSPGAGYGYTF
TGTGCCAGCTCACCCGGGGCTGGCTATGGCTACACCTTC
>TRBD2|TRBV13|.|TRBJ2-2
CASSRPGLAGFTGELFF
TGTGCCAGCAGCCGACCGGGACTAGCGGGATTTACCGGGGAGCTGTTTTTT
>TRBD1|TRBV28|.|TRBJ1-2
CASSPLTGGYTF
TGTGCCAGCAGTCCCTTGACAGGGGGCTACACCTTC
>TRBD1|TRBV29-1|.|TRBJ2-7
CSVEANRGEYF
TGCAGCGTTGAAGCTAACAGGGGCGAGTACTTC
>TRBD1|TRBV5-5|.|TRBJ2-3
CASSPWTGRTDTQYF
TGTGCCAGCAGCCCTTGGACAGGGAGGACAGATACGCAGTATTTT
>TRBD1|TRBV7-3|.|TRBJ1-5
CASSPRGQSNQPQHF
TGTGCCAGCAGCCCCAGGGGACAGAGCAATCAGCCCCAGCATTTT
>.|TRBV7-8|.|TRBJ1-1
CASSLMGRANTEAFF
TGTGCCAGCAGCTTGATGGGGCGGGCGAACACTGAAGCTTTCTTT
>.|TRBV28|once|TRBJ1-1
CASSLTMYAFF
TGTGCCAGCAGTTTAACTATGTATGCTTTCTTT
>.|TRBV6-5|.|TRBJ2-1
CASTTLLGFEQFF
TGTGCCAGCACCACCTTACTAGGATTCGAGCAGTTCTTC
>.|TRBV29-1|few|TRBJ1-1
CSVDRETFF
TGCAGCGTTGACAGGGAGACTTTCTTT
>.|TRBV2|once|TRBJ1-1
CASSGAGRNTEAFF
TGTGCCAGCAGTGGAGCGGGGAGGAACACTGAAGCTTTCTTT
>TRBD1|TRBV5-1|.|TRBJ1-2
CASKDTGANYGYTF
TGCGCCAGTAAGGACACAGGGGCCAACTATGGCTACACCTTC
>.|TRBV4-3|.|TRBJ1-1
CASSQEWGRGTEAFF
TGCGCCAGCAGCCAAGAATGGGGCAGGGGCACTGAAGCTTTCTTT
>.|TRBV5-5|.|TRBJ1-5
CASRKTGTSNQPQHF
TGTGCCAGCAGGAAGACAGGAACTAGCAATCAGCCCCAGCATTTT
>.|TRBV5-4|.|TRBJ2-5
CASSGSLQETQYF
TGTGCCAGCAGCGGGAGCTTACAAGAGACCCAGTACTTC
>TRBD2|TRBV6-1|.|TRBJ2-5
CASSELSGGFKTQYF
TGTGCCAGCAGTGAACTAAGCGGGGGGTTCAAGACCCAGTACTTC
>TRBD2|TRBV2|.|TRBJ2-1
CASSEQGTSGGNEQFF
TGTGCCAGCAGTGAGCAGGGGACTAGCGGGGGGAATGAGCAGTTCTTC
>TRBD1|TRBV11-2|.|TRBJ1-2
CASSSTGVDGYTF
TGTGCCAGCAGCTCGACAGGGGTGGACGGCTACACCTTC
>.|TRBV9|.|TRBJ2-3
CASSGGPLALRGDTQYF
TGTGCCAGCAGCGGGGGACCCTTGGCGTTGAGGGGGGATACGCAGTATTTT